This T cell receptor (beta chain) was documented in a study of molecular identifiers for immune sequencing clone quantification. TCRdb recomputed calls from the PCR reads with MiXCR, one row per CDR3 protein. Of over 600,000 distinct CDR3 sequences listed, 20% are singletons. The germline V gene encodes CDR1 SEHNR and CDR2 FQNEAQ (reference sequence). This CDR3 is built from 15 residues. V was cut by 4 bases and J by 4 bases, with 15 bases left in between. This clonotype appeared many times. Source material: naive CD8+ T cells from blood, with Jurkat cell RNA spiked in. The subset: FACS-sorted CD8+CD4-CCR7+CD45RA+ naive T cells. The TCR sequence derives from a human donor in good health. Some libraries in this study had Jurkat cell RNA spiked in. The V call is TRBV7-9, the J call TRBJ2-3; D is perhaps TRBD2 (7 bases). Written as DNA, the CDR3 is TGTGCCAGCAGCTCCCTTGGGGGGGGCGCAGATACGCAGTATTTT. Translating it yields CASSSLGGGADTQYF.